Shown below are 9 T cell receptor beta chains from a single sample sequenced in a study of blood T cell repertoires in COVID-19. Profiled with immunoSEQ multiplex PCR; TCRdb holds only in-frame clones, not every one. The sample contains hundreds of thousands of clones, about 87% of which appear only once. The sequenced material came from peripheral blood. The receptors originated from a woman aged 18-29 years with acute or convalescent COVID-19.

J is TRBJ1-4 and V is TRBV4-1; D may be TRBD1 (5 bases). Trimming stripped 2 bases from V and 3 bases from J, with 16 bases between. The CDR3 runs to 17 residues. CDR1 is MGHRA, CDR2 YSYEKL, per germline. CDR3 in amino acids: CASSQPGGVKANEKLFF. In nucleotides, the CDR3 is TGCGCCAGCAGCCAACCCGGGGGGGTTAAGGCTAATGAAAAACTGTTTTTT.

This clone appeared a single time. The rearrangement links TRBV19 to TRBJ1-2; D might be TRBD1 (6 bases). Germline assignment: CDR1 LNHDA and CDR2 SQIVND (reference sequence). The V and J ends lost 5 bases and 6 bases respectively, with 19 bases between them. This CDR3 spans 15 amino acids. The CDR3 DNA reads as TGTGCCAGTAGTTCCATCTCCGGGACACCCCATGGCTACACCTTC. It yields the protein CASSSISGTPHGYTF. The full variable domain, in which reference TRBV19 and TRBJ1-2 provide the parts outside the CDR3, is DGGITQSPKYLFRKEGQNVTLSCEQNLNHDAMYWYRQDPGQGLRLIYYSQIVNDFQKGDIAEGYSVSREKKESFPLTVTSAQKNPTAFYLCASSSISGTPHGYTFGSGTRLTVV.

The J gene is TRBJ1-5, the V gene TRBV6-5; D gene ambiguous. Germline CDR1 MNHEY, CDR2 SVGAGI. V was clipped by 8 bases and J by 0 bases, with 8 bases between them. The CDR3 loop spans 13 amino acids. CDR3 residues: CASARGSNQPQHF. CDR3 in DNA: TGTGCCAGCGCCCGGGGTAGCAATCAGCCCCAGCATTTT.

This rearrangement joins TRBV7-3 to TRBJ2-3; 12 nucleotides align to TRBD1. The germline V gene has CDR1 SGHTA and CDR2 FQGTGA. Germline trimming cut 5 bases from V and 6 bases from J; bases unmatched to any gene: 9. The CDR3 runs 16 residues. This chain's CDR3 is CASSDAGTGGWDTQYF. The CDR3 DNA follows: TGTGCCAGCAGCGACGCCGGGACAGGGGGCTGGGATACGCAGTATTTT.

The chain carries TRBV10-3 and TRBJ2-7; D may be TRBD1 (6 bases). CDR3 size: 15 residues. Germline V gene data show CDR1 as ENHRY and CDR2 as SYGVKD. V shed 5 bases and J shed 5 bases, with 19 bases lying between them. The CDR3 here is CAISSRILQGNEQYF. CDR3 DNA: TGTGCCATCAGTTCGCGGATACTACAGGGAAACGAGCAGTACTTC.

The gene calls are TRBV28 and TRBJ1-5, with 12 nucleotides matching TRBD1. With V trimmed by 6 bases and J by 3 bases, 6 bases remained unmatched. Looked up from germline, CDR1 is MDHEN and CDR2 is SYDVKM. The CDR3 length is 16 residues. The CDR3 region is CASSPGTGGFNQPQHF. DNA of the CDR3: TGTGCCAGCAGCCCCGGGACAGGGGGCTTCAATCAGCCCCAGCATTTT.

The genes are TRBV7-9 and TRBJ1-3; no definite D call. With 5 bases removed from V and 4 bases from J, the gap between germline ends came to 6 bases. The germline gives CDR1 SEHNR, CDR2 FQNEAQ (reference sequence). This CDR3 has 12 residues. In nucleotides, the CDR3 is TGTGCCAGCAGCCCCCTCGGAAACACCATATATTTT. Protein: CASSPLGNTIYF.

The V gene is TRBV18, the J gene TRBJ1-5; a possible D gene is TRBD1 (6 bases). Germline CDR1 reads KGHSH; CDR2 reads LQKENI. The CDR3 has 16 amino acids. V shed 5 bases and J shed 0 bases, with 14 bases lying between them. CDR3 amino acids: CASSWGTPDSNQPQHF. The CDR3 DNA follows: TGTGCCAGCTCATGGGGGACACCCGATAGCAATCAGCCCCAGCATTTT.

V is TRBV24-1 and J is TRBJ2-7, with 9 bases aligning to TRBD1. Germline lookup yields CDR1 KGHDR and CDR2 SFDVKD. The trim removed 4 bases at V and 6 bases at J, leaving 9 bases unmatched. This CDR3 has 15 residues. DNA of the CDR3: TGTGCCACCAGTGACAAAGGACAGGGGCATCCCGAGCAGTACTTC. This translates into CATSDKGQGHPEQYF.